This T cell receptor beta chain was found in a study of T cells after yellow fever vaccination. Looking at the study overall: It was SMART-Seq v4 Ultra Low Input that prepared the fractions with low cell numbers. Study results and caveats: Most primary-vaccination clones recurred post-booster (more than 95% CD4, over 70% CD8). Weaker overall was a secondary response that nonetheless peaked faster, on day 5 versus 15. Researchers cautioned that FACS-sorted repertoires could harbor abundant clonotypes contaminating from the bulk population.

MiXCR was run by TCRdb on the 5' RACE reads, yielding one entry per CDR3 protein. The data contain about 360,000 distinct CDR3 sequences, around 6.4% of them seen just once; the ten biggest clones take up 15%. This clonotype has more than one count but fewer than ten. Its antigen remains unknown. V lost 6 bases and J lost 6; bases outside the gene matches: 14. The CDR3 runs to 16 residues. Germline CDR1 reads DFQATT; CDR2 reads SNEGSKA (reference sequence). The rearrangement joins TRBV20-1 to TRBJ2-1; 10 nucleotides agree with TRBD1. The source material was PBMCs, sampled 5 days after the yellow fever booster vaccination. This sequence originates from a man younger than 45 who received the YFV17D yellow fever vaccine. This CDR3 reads CSAPQAGQGFANEQFF. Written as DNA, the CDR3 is TGCAGTGCCCCCCAGGCGGGACAGGGGTTCGCCAATGAGCAGTTCTTC.